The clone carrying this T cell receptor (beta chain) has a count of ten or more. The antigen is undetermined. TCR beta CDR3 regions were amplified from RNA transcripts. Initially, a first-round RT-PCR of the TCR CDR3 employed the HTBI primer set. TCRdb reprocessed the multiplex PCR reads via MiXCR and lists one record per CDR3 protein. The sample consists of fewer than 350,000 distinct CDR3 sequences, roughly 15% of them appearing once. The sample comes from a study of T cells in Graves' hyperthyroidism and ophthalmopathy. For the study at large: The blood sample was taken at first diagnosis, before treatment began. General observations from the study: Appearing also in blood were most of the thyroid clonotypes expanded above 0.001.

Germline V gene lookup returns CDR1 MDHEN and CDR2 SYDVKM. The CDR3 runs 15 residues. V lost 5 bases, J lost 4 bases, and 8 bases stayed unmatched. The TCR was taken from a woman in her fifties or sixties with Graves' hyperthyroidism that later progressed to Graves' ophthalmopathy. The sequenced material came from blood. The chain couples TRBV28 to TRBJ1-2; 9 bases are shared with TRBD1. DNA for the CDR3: TGTGCCAGCAGTCTTACAGGGGGCAAAAGCTATGGCTACACCTTC. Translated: CASSLTGGKSYGYTF.